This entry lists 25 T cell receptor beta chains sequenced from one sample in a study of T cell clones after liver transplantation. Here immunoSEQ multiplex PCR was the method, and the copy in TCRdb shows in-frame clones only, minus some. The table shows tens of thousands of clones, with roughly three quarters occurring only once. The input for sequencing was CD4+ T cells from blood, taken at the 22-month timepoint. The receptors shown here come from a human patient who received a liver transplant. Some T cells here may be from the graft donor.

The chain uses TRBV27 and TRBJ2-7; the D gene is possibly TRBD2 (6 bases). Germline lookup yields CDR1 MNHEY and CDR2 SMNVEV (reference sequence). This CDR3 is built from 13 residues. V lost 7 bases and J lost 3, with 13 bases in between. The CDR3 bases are TGTGCCAGCACCGGGGGTTCTAGCTACGAGCAGTACTTC. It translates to CASTGGSSYEQYF.

DNA of the CDR3: TGTGCCAGCAGCCATCTAGCGGGGGTGGAGACCCAGTACTTC. The encoded protein is CASSHLAGVETQYF. The chain recombines TRBV27 with TRBJ2-5, with 10 positions matching TRBD2. CDR1 is MNHEY, CDR2 SMNVEV, per germline (reference sequence). The CDR3 is 14 residues long. V shed 6 bases and J 5 bases; nucleotides not matched to a gene: 6.

This chain's CDR3 is CASSFPPRGRNSPLHF. The CDR3 coding sequence is TGTGCCAGCAGTTTCCCCCCTCGCGGTAGGAATTCACCCCTCCACTTT. This sequence joins TRBV27 and TRBJ1-6; no definite D call. V was trimmed by 3 bases and J by 7 bases, leaving 16 bases between them. CDR3 length: 16 amino acids. Germline values: CDR1 MNHEY, CDR2 SMNVEV (reference sequence).

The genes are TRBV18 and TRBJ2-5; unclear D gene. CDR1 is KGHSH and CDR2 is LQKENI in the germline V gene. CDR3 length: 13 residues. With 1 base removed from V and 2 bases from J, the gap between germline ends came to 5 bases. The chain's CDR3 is CASSPREQETQYF. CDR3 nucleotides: TGTGCCAGCTCACCACGGGAACAAGAGACCCAGTACTTC.

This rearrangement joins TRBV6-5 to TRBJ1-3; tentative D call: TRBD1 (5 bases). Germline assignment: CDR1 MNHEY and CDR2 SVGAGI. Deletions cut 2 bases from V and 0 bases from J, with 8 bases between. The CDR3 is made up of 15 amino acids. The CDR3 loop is CASSYGGYSGNTIYF. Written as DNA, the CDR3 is TGTGCCAGCAGTTACGGGGGTTACTCTGGAAACACCATATATTTT.

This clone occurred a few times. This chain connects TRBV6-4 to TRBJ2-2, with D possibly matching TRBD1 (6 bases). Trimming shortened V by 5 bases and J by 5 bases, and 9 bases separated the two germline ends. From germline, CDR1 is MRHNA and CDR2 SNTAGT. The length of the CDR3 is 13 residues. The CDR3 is CASSNRETGELFF. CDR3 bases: TGTGCCAGCAGTAACAGGGAAACCGGGGAGCTGTTTTTT.

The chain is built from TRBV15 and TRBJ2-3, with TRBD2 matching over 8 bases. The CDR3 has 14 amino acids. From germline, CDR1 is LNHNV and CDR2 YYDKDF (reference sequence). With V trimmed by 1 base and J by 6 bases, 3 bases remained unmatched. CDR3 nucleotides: TGTGCCACCAGCAGAGCGGGGGGGGATGATACGCAGTATTTT. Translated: CATSRAGGDDTQYF.

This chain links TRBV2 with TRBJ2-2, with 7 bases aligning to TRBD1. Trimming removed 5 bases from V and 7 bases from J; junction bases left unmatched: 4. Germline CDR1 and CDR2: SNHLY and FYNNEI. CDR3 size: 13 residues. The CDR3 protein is CASSTQGSGELFF. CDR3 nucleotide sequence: TGTGCCAGCAGTACACAGGGGAGCGGGGAGCTGTTTTTT.

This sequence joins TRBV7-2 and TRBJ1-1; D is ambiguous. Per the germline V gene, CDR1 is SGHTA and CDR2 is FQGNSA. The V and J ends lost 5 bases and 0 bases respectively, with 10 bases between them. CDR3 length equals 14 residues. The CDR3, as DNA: TGTGCCAGCAGCCAAGACCGGATGAACACTGAAGCTTTCTTT. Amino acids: CASSQDRMNTEAFF.

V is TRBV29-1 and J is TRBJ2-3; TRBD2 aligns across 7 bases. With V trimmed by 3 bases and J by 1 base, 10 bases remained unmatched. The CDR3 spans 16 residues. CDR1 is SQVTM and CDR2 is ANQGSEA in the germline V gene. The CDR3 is CSVDGFRGVGTDTQYF. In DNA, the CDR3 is TGCAGCGTTGATGGGTTTCGGGGGGTGGGCACAGATACGCAGTATTTT.

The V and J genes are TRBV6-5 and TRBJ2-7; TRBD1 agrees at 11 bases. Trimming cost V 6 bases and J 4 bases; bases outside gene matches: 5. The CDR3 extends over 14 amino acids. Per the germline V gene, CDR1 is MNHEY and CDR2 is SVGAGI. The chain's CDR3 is CASRGGQGAYEQYF. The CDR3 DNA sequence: TGTGCCAGCAGGGGAGGACAGGGGGCATACGAGCAGTACTTC.

DNA for the CDR3: TGTGCCAGCAGTTTAGAATATGGAAACACCATATATTTT. Translated: CASSLEYGNTIYF. The chain is built from TRBV6-1 and TRBJ1-3; D uncertain. The CDR3 covers 13 residues. Trimming shortened V by 5 bases and J by 3 bases, and 8 bases separated the two germline ends. CDR1 is MNHNS and CDR2 is SASEGT in the germline V gene.

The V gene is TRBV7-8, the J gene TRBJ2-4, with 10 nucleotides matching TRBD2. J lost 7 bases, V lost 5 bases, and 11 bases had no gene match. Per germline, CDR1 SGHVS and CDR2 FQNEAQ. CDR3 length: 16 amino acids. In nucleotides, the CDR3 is TGTGCCAGCAGCCCTAGGACTAGCGGAGGGTACAACATTCAGTACTTC. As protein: CASSPRTSGGYNIQYF.

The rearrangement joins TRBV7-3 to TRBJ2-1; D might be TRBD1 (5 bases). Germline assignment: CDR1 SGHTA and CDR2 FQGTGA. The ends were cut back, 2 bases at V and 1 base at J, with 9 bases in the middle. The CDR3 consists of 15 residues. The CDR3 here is CASSLERGSYNEQFF. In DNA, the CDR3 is TGTGCCAGCAGCTTAGAAAGGGGATCCTACAATGAGCAGTTCTTC.

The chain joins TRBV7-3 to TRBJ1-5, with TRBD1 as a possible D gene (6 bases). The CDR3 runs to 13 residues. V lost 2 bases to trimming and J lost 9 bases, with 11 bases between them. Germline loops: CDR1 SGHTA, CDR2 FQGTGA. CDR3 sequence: CASSLVGGGPQHF. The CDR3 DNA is TGTGCCAGCAGCTTAGTAGGGGGAGGGCCCCAGCATTTT. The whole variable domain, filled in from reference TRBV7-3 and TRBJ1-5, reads GAGVSQTPSNKVTEKGKYVELRCDPISGHTALYWYRQSLGQGPEFLIYFQGTGAADDSGLPNDRFFAVRPEGSVSTLKIQRTERGDSAVYLCASSLVGGGPQHFGDGTRLSIL.

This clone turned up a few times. The DNA for the CDR3 is TGTGCCAGCCGACCGGGGATGGCCCTCACAGATACGCAGTATTTT. This translates into CASRPGMALTDTQYF. V gene TRBV2 combines with J gene TRBJ2-3; D might be TRBD2 (5 bases). CDR1 and CDR2 from the germline V gene are SNHLY and FYNNEI. The CDR3 is 15 amino acids. V lost 8 bases, J lost 2 bases, and 17 bases lay in between.

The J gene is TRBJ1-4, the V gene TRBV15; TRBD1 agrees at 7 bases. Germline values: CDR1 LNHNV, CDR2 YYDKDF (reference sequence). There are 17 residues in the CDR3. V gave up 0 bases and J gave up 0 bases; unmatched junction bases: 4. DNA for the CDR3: TGTGCCACCAGCAGAGAGACAGGGATTGCAACTAATGAAAAACTGTTTTTT. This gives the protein CATSRETGIATNEKLFF. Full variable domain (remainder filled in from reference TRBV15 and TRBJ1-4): DAMVIQNPRYQVTQFGKPVTLSCSQTLNHNVMYWYQQKSSQAPKLLFHYYDKDFNNEADTPDNFQSRRPNTSFCFLDIRSPGLGDTAMYLCATSRETGIATNEKLFFGSGTQLSVL.

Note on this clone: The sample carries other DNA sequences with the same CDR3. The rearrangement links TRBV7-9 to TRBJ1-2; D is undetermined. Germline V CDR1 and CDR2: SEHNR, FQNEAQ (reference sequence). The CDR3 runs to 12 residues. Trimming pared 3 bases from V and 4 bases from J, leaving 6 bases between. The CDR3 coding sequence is TGTGCCAGCAGCTTTGGGAGCTATGGCTACACCTTC. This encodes CASSFGSYGYTF.

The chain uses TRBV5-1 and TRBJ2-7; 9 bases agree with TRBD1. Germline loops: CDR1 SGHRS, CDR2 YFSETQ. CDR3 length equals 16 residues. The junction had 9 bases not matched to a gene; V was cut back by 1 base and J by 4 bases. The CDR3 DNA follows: TGCGCCAGCAGCTTGCTAGCCGGGACAGGGATTTACGAGCAGTACTTC. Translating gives CASSLLAGTGIYEQYF.

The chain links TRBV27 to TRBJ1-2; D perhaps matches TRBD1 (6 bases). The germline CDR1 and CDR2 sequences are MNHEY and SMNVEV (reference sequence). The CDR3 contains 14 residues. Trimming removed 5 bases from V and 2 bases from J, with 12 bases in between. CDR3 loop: CASSPGQSNYGYTF. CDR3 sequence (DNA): TGTGCCAGCAGTCCCGGACAGTCAAACTATGGCTACACCTTC.

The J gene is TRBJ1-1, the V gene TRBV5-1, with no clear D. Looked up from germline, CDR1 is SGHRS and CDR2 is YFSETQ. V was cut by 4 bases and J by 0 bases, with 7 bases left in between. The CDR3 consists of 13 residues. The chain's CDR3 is CASSLNMNTEAFF. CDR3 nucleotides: TGCGCCAGCAGCCTCAATATGAACACTGAAGCTTTCTTT.

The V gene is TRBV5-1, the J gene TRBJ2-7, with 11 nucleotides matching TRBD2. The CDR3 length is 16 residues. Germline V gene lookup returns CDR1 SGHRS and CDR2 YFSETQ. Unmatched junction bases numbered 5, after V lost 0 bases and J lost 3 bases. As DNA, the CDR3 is TGCGCCAGCAGCTTGGCTAGCGGGGGGTACCTCTACGAGCAGTACTTC. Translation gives CASSLASGGYLYEQYF.

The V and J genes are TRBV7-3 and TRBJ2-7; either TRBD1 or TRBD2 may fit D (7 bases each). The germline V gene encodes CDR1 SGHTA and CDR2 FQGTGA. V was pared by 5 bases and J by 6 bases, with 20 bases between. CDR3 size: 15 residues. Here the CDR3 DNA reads TGTGCCAGCAGCCTTGCAGGGGGGGCGAGTACCGAGCAGTACTTC. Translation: CASSLAGGASTEQYF.

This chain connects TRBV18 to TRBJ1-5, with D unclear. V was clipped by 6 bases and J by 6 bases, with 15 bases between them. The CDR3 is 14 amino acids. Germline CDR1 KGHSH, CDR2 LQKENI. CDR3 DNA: TGTGCCAGCTCCTCCCGGGGTCAAGGTCAGCCCCAGCATTTT. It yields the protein CASSSRGQGQPQHF.

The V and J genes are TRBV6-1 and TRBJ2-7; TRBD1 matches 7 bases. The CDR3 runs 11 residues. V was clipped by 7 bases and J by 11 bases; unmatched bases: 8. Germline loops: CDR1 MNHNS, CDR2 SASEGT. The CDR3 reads CASTRGDRKYF. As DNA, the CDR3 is TGTGCCAGCACCCGTGGGGACAGAAAGTACTTC.